The TCR beta chain described here comes from a study of blood T cell repertoires in COVID-19. Study information: Sites across the United States, Italy and Spain contributed samples from acute and convalescent COVID-19. The analysed material was cDNA or gDNA that came from T cells, B-cell-depleted T cells, or PBMCs.

In the original workflow: Reference gene primer amplification gave nucleated cell count estimates. Assay: immunoSEQ multiplex PCR; the TCRdb copy retains only in-frame clones and omits some. D and trimming were read from the DNA, whereas the V and J calls and clone size are those reported in that table. Among tens of thousands of clones listed, about three quarters were seen once. The V gene lost 5 bases and the J gene lost 1 base, with 10 bases spanning the gap. Germline-derived CDR1 and CDR2 are SGHRS and YFSETQ. The CDR3 sequence is 14 residues long. This clonotype was obtained from a man aged 65 to 79 with acute or convalescent COVID-19. The sequenced sample consisted of peripheral blood. The chain joins TRBV5-1 to TRBJ2-1; D is unclear. The DNA for the CDR3 is TGCGCCAGCAGGCTGGAGTCTTCCTACAATGAGCAGTTCTTC. It is translated as CASRLESSYNEQFF.